The next 13 T cell receptor beta chains were all read from a single sample in a study of OX40 agonist ivuxolimab in advanced cancers. The data were produced by immunoSEQ multiplex PCR, yet TCRdb's version contains in-frame clones alone and is incomplete. This table holds approximately 35,000 clones, approximately 89% found once. Here the sequenced sample was CD4+ or CD8+ T cells sorted from blood, taken in a trial of the OX40 agonist ivuxolimab. The receptors here all came from an adult with an advanced solid tumor such as melanoma, head and neck, liver or kidney cancer.

The chain uses TRBV18 and TRBJ2-1; D possibly corresponds to TRBD2 (5 bases). The germline V gene has CDR1 KGHSH and CDR2 LQKENI. Trimming stripped 8 bases from V and 6 bases from J, with 17 bases between. CDR3 size: 14 residues. The CDR3 region has the DNA TGTGCCAGCCACAGTGGGCTAGCCTCCAATGAGCAGTTCTTC. It translates to CASHSGLASNEQFF.

This clone was found a few times. The chain couples TRBV7-9 to TRBJ2-7; D possibly matches TRBD1 or TRBD2 (6 bases each). Germline V gene data show CDR1 as SEHNR and CDR2 as FQNEAQ (reference sequence). The CDR3 covers 14 residues. V was clipped by 3 bases and J by 12 bases, with 21 bases between them. CDR3 region: CASSFPGGQNKLYF. DNA of the CDR3: TGTGCCAGCAGCTTTCCCGGGGGACAAAACAAGCTGTACTTC.

The chain combines TRBV6-5 with TRBJ2-7, with D perhaps TRBD1 (5 bases). CDR3 length equals 13 residues. Deletions cut 6 bases from V and 0 bases from J, with 9 bases between. CDR1 is MNHEY and CDR2 is SVGAGI in the germline V gene. CDR3 DNA sequence: TGTGCCAGCAGCACGACAGTCTCCTACGAGCAGTACTTC. Translating gives CASSTTVSYEQYF.

The V gene is TRBV28, the J gene TRBJ2-4; the match to TRBD1 covers 7 bases. The trim removed 2 bases at V and 2 bases at J, leaving 12 bases unmatched. Germline V CDR1 and CDR2: MDHEN, SYDVKM. CDR3 length equals 18 residues. The CDR3 coding sequence is TGTGCCAGCAGTTTACTCCGCACAGGGGTAGGGACCAAAAACATTCAGTACTTC. Protein sequence: CASSLLRTGVGTKNIQYF.

V is TRBV7-2 and J is TRBJ2-3; 10 nucleotides match TRBD2. Germline V gene sequence: CDR1 SGHTA, CDR2 FQGNSA. The CDR3 is made up of 15 amino acids. V dropped 5 bases and J dropped 4; count of bases not matched to a gene: 6. CDR3 coding DNA: TGTGCCAGCAGCGGTCTAGCGGGGGCGTCAGATACGCAGTATTTT. This encodes CASSGLAGASDTQYF.

This clone was recorded once. Here the CDR3 DNA reads TGCAGTGCGAATACGAACACTGAAGCTTTCTTT. As protein: CSANTNTEAFF. The chain carries TRBV20-1 and TRBJ1-1; no firm D call. The CDR3 is 11 amino acids. Germline lookup yields CDR1 DFQATT and CDR2 SNEGSKA (reference sequence). With 6 bases removed from V and 1 base from J, the gap between germline ends came to 6 bases.

The chain uses TRBV28 and TRBJ2-3; 9 bases fit TRBD2. The CDR3 has 14 residues. Germline-derived CDR1 and CDR2 are MDHEN and SYDVKM. Trimming took 9 bases from V and 4 from J; bases not matched to a gene: 8. For the CDR3, the DNA is TGTGCCAGTCCCCCTAGCGGGATAGCAGATACGCAGTATTTT. Its translation is CASPPSGIADTQYF.

The gene calls are TRBV27 and TRBJ2-3; D perhaps matches TRBD1 (5 bases). Trimming cost V 4 bases and J 0 bases, with 8 bases left between them. Germline V gene lookup returns CDR1 MNHEY and CDR2 SMNVEV (reference sequence). The CDR3 consists of 14 residues. The CDR3 bases are TGTGCCAGCAGTTCACGGACAAGCACAGATACGCAGTATTTT. Amino acid sequence: CASSSRTSTDTQYF.

V and J are TRBV7-9 and TRBJ2-7, with 12 positions matching TRBD1. Germline V gene lookup returns CDR1 SEHNR and CDR2 FQNEAQ (reference sequence). Germline trimming cut 6 bases from V and 4 bases from J; bases unmatched to any gene: 7. This CDR3 is built from 15 residues. This chain's CDR3 is CASRGQGASGYEQYF. CDR3 DNA: TGTGCCAGCAGGGGACAGGGGGCATCTGGGTACGAGCAGTACTTC.

The chain uses TRBV27 and TRBJ2-7; maybe TRBD1 (6 bases). The CDR3 spans 15 residues. The germline gives CDR1 MNHEY, CDR2 SMNVEV (reference sequence). V dropped 5 bases and J dropped 1 base, with 15 bases sitting between them. CDR3: CASSAPGTRSYEQYF. DNA of the CDR3: TGTGCCAGCAGTGCCCCCGGGACACGGTCCTACGAGCAGTACTTC.

There are a few counts of this clone. One end of the junction does not line up with germline, which may come from a read error. The rearrangement joins TRBV7-7 to TRBJ2-3; TRBD2 aligns across 10 bases. CDR1 and CDR2 (germline): SSHAT, FNYEAQ (reference sequence). The CDR3 extends over 17 amino acids. Written as DNA, the CDR3 is TGTGCTAGCAGCCCGGATAGCGGGGGGACACTACAGGATACGCAGTATTTT. Its translation is CASSPDSGGTLQDTQYF. Variable domain in full (rest from reference TRBV7-7 and TRBJ2-3): GAGVSQSPRYKVTKRGQDVTLRCDPISSHATLYWYQQALGQGPEFLTYFNYEAQPDKSGLPSDRFSAERPEGSISTLTIQRTEQRDSAMYRCASSPDSGGTLQDTQYFGPGTRLTVL.

This chain joins TRBV7-9 and TRBJ1-4; D remains ambiguous. Looked up from germline, CDR1 is SEHNR and CDR2 is FQNEAQ (reference sequence). V lost 1 base and J lost 8, with 5 bases in between. The CDR3 is made up of 12 amino acids. The chain's CDR3 is CASSLGHEKLFF. The CDR3 nucleotides read TGTGCCAGCAGCTTAGGACACGAAAAACTGTTTTTT.

This chain uses TRBV29-1 with TRBJ2-1, with 9 bases fitting TRBD1. The length of the CDR3 is 14 residues. The V segment lost 6 bases and the J segment 8 bases; nucleotides outside the gene matches: 11. The germline CDR1 and CDR2 sequences are SQVTM and ANQGSEA. The CDR3 DNA reads TGCAGCGTAGAGGGGACAGGGATTCCGCATGAGCAGTTCTTC. Its protein product is CSVEGTGIPHEQFF.